One sample yielded the 18 T cell receptor beta chains listed below, sequenced in a study of blood T cell repertoires in COVID-19. Produced via immunoSEQ multiplex PCR; TCRdb's table is partial and in-frame only. Of approximately 250,000 clones in the sample, under 85% are singletons; the top ten hold around 5.2%. The sequenced material came from peripheral blood. Receptor source: a human donor in a cohort sampled during active COVID-19.

The rearrangement links TRBV2 to TRBJ2-7; 11 nucleotides agree with TRBD2. Germline values: CDR1 SNHLY, CDR2 FYNNEI. V shed 3 bases and J 3 bases; nucleotides not matched to a gene: 10. The CDR3 length is 17 residues. The CDR3 here is CASSEGYTSGSIYEQYF. The CDR3 DNA reads TGTGCCAGCAGTGAGGGCTACACTAGCGGGAGTATCTACGAGCAGTACTTC. The whole variable domain, remainder taken from reference TRBV2 and TRBJ2-7, is EPEVTQTPSHQVTQMGQEVILRCVPISNHLYFYWYRQILGQKVEFLVSFYNNEISEKSEIFDDQFSVERPDGSNFTLKIRSTKLEDSAMYFCASSEGYTSGSIYEQYFGPGTRLTVT.

The chain couples TRBV6-6 to TRBJ2-7; 9 bases align to TRBD2. J gave up 3 bases and V 5 bases, and 11 bases lay outside the gene matches. Per germline, CDR1 MNHNY and CDR2 SVGAGI (reference sequence). The CDR3 sequence is 16 residues long. The CDR3 loop reads CASSTMILAGIYEQYF. In DNA form, the CDR3 reads TGTGCCAGCAGTACCATGATTCTAGCGGGGATCTACGAGCAGTACTTC.

This clone was seen a few times. The rearrangement uses TRBV7-9 and TRBJ1-5; D is undetermined. Germline V gene sequence: CDR1 SEHNR, CDR2 FQNEAQ (reference sequence). This CDR3 region has 15 residues. V was cut by 1 base and J by 4 bases, with 11 bases left in between. This CDR3 reads CASSLGPTPNQPQHF. CDR3 DNA: TGTGCCAGCAGCTTAGGGCCAACACCAAATCAGCCCCAGCATTTT.

The chain has TRBV9 and TRBJ1-6; no reliable D call. The CDR3 has 13 residues. Germline lookup yields CDR1 SGDLS and CDR2 YYNGEE. The V end lost 0 bases, the J end lost 13 bases, and 11 bases lay between the germline ends. The CDR3: CASSVAFPSPLHF. The CDR3 DNA reads as TGTGCCAGCAGCGTAGCCTTCCCTTCGCCCCTCCACTTT.

The V and J genes are TRBV5-1 and TRBJ2-7; D unresolved. This CDR3 is 12 amino acids long. CDR1 and CDR2 from the germline V gene are SGHRS and YFSETQ. V lost 7 bases and J lost 4, with 12 bases in between. CDR3 sequence reads: CASGPNSYEQYF. CDR3 in DNA: TGCGCCAGCGGGCCAAACTCGTACGAGCAGTACTTC.

This chain links TRBV7-6 with TRBJ1-6; TRBD1 matches at 10 bases. CDR3 size: 17 residues. Per germline, CDR1 SGHVS and CDR2 FNYEAQ. The V gene end was trimmed by 5 bases and the J gene end by 4 bases; junction bases not matched to a gene: 8. The CDR3 loop reads CASSARTGGGYNSPLHF. CDR3 DNA: TGTGCCAGCAGCGCGCGGACAGGGGGAGGGTATAATTCACCCCTCCACTTT.

This clone turned up a few times. The chain joins TRBV5-1 to TRBJ2-1, with a possible D match to TRBD2 (5 bases). V was clipped by 3 bases and J by 0 bases, with 10 bases between them. The CDR3 spans 15 residues. In germline, CDR1 is SGHRS, CDR2 YFSETQ. The chain's CDR3 is CASSSEGGSYNEQFF. CDR3 coding DNA: TGCGCCAGCAGCTCAGAGGGTGGCTCCTACAATGAGCAGTTCTTC.

The genes are TRBV7-6 and TRBJ1-1; the D gene is possibly TRBD1 (6 bases). From germline, CDR1 is SGHVS and CDR2 FNYEAQ. The germline V and J ends were trimmed by 5 bases and 4 bases, with 17 bases remaining between them. The CDR3 spans 15 residues. CDR3 region: CASSPNRAGGTEAFF. The CDR3 coding sequence is TGTGCCAGCAGCCCGAACAGGGCGGGGGGCACTGAAGCTTTCTTT.

This clone was counted once. The chain employs TRBV7-2 and TRBJ2-1, with TRBD2 matching over 14 bases. The CDR3 loop spans 15 amino acids. The J segment lost 12 bases and the V segment lost 5 bases, leaving 9 bases of the junction unmatched. The germline gives CDR1 SGHTA, CDR2 FQGNSA. Written as DNA, the CDR3 is TGTGCCAGCAGCCAAAGGACTAGCGGGGGGCCTCGGCAGTTCTTC. As protein: CASSQRTSGGPRQFF.

The chain joins TRBV29-1 to TRBJ2-5; possibly TRBD1 for D (6 bases). CDR3 length: 13 amino acids. V dropped 7 bases and J dropped 7 bases, with 19 bases sitting between them. Looked up from germline, CDR1 is SQVTM and CDR2 is ANQGSEA. Written as DNA, the CDR3 is TGCAGCGGAACCGGACAGAATCGGGGGACCCAGTACTTC. The encoded protein is CSGTGQNRGTQYF. Full variable domain (outside the CDR3, taken from reference TRBV29-1 and TRBJ2-5): SAVISQKPSRDICQRGTSLTIQCQVDSQVTMMFWYRQQPGQSLTLIATANQGSEATYESGFVIDKFPISRPNLTFSTLTVSNMSPEDSSIYLCSGTGQNRGTQYFGPGTRLLVL.

The chain links TRBV7-2 to TRBJ2-5; TRBD2 matches at 8 bases. CDR1 and CDR2 (germline): SGHTA, FQGNSA. Germline trimming cut 5 bases from V and 5 bases from J; bases unmatched to any gene: 13. This CDR3 is 16 amino acids long. The CDR3 sequence: CASSPRSGSSGETQYF. The CDR3 bases are TGTGCCAGCAGCCCGAGGAGCGGGAGCAGCGGGGAGACCCAGTACTTC.

This chain links TRBV7-2 with TRBJ1-6; D is undetermined. The germline gives CDR1 SGHTA, CDR2 FQGNSA. This CDR3 has 13 amino acids. V shed 1 base and J shed 7 bases, with 5 bases lying between them. The CDR3: CASSLDLNSPLHF. CDR3 bases: TGTGCCAGCAGCTTAGATCTAAATTCACCCCTCCACTTT. Filled out from reference TRBV7-2 and TRBJ1-6, the complete variable domain reads GAGVSQSPSNKVTEKGKDVELRCDPISGHTALYWYRQSLGQGLEFLIYFQGNSAPDKSGLPSDRFSAERTGGSVSTLTIQRTQQEDSAVYLCASSLDLNSPLHFGNGTRLTVT.

CDR3 nucleotides: TGTGCCAGCAATCCGGACAGGGGGGGCTACGAGCAGTACTTC. This sequence encodes CASNPDRGGYEQYF. This chain connects TRBV7-9 to TRBJ2-7; 10 bases match TRBD1. From germline, CDR1 is SEHNR and CDR2 FQNEAQ (reference sequence). The length of the CDR3 is 14 residues. V lost 7 bases and J lost 3; bases outside the gene matches: 6.

The chain employs TRBV24-1 and TRBJ2-7; 8 positions match TRBD2. V was clipped by 3 bases and J by 4 bases; unmatched bases: 13. Germline V gene sequence: CDR1 KGHDR, CDR2 SFDVKD. The CDR3 spans 17 residues. CDR3: CATSDPRGSGSKYEQYF. Written as DNA, the CDR3 is TGTGCCACCAGTGATCCCCGGGGGAGCGGGAGTAAATACGAGCAGTACTTC.

A remark on this clone: The sample carries other DNA sequences with the same CDR3. The V and J genes are TRBV11-2 and TRBJ2-3, with TRBD2 as a possible D gene (6 bases). Germline V gene sequence: CDR1 SGHAT, CDR2 FQNNGV. This CDR3 region has 15 residues. The ends were cut back, 1 base at V and 1 base at J, with 9 bases in the middle. The CDR3 region has the DNA TGTGCCAGCAGCTTAGGGGGAGGTGGCACAGATACGCAGTATTTT. Translated, it gives CASSLGGGGTDTQYF.

This chain uses TRBV11-2 with TRBJ2-4, with a possible D match to TRBD1 (6 bases). Trimming took off 1 base at V and 2 bases at J, with 21 bases between the two ends. This CDR3 is 19 amino acids long. Germline V gene data show CDR1 as SGHAT and CDR2 as FQNNGV. The CDR3 DNA follows: TGTGCCAGCAGCTTAGCGCCGGATTCACAGGGCCGGCCCAAAAACATTCAGTACTTC. Residues: CASSLAPDSQGRPKNIQYF.

The chain employs TRBV10-1 and TRBJ2-1, with D possibly TRBD2 on 6 matching bases. Per germline, CDR1 WNHNN and CDR2 SYGVQD (reference sequence). The ends were cut back, 3 bases at V and 4 bases at J, with 13 bases in the middle. The CDR3 contains 15 residues. The CDR3 loop is CASSDLGGLYNEQFF. The CDR3, as DNA: TGCGCCAGCAGTGACTTGGGGGGTCTTTACAATGAGCAGTTCTTC.

V and J are TRBV18 and TRBJ1-4; D perhaps matches TRBD1 (6 bases). This CDR3 contains 14 residues. Trimming took off 6 bases at V and 5 bases at J, with 13 bases between the two ends. In germline, CDR1 is KGHSH, CDR2 LQKENI. CDR3 sequence: CASSPGTSNEKLFF. The CDR3 nucleotides read TGTGCCAGCTCGCCCGGGACATCGAATGAAAAACTGTTTTTT.